This T cell receptor (beta chain) was captured in a study of T-cell memory formation after mild COVID-19. General study points: Contracting clones localized mainly to CM and EM when CD4+ and mainly to EMRA when CD8+. Memory cells collected pre-infection included some clones that later responded, suggesting cross-reactive memory joined.

This CDR3 spans 13 amino acids. The germline CDR1 and CDR2 sequences are MNHNS and SASEGT. V was trimmed by 8 bases and J by 4 bases, leaving 12 bases between them. This clonotype was found a few times. The antigen remains undetermined. TCRdb re-called the 5' RACE reads through MiXCR, storing one row per CDR3 protein. The table lists about 430,000 distinct CDR3 sequences, 20% to 30% of them singletons. This rearrangement joins TRBV6-1 to TRBJ2-1, with D unresolved. This TCR came from an adult woman who had mild COVID-19 (a few samples of this study predate the infection). Cell type and time point are not known. The sample comprised PBMCs or a T cell subset sorted from them (not recorded which). CDR3 amino acids: CASWADLYNEQFF. CDR3 nucleotides: TGTGCCAGCTGGGCAGATCTTTACAATGAGCAGTTCTTC.